These T cell receptor beta chains were read from a single sample in a study of molecular identifiers for immune sequencing clone quantification. MiXCR was run by TCRdb on the PCR reads, yielding one entry per CDR3 protein. The sample contains several thousand distinct CDR3 sequences, under 45% of which appear only once. Sequencing was done on a sample of naive CD8+ T cells from blood, with Jurkat cell RNA spiked in. The receptor source for this set is a human donor in good health. Some libraries in this study had Jurkat cell RNA spiked in. Each CDR3 is given with its conserved first and last residue.

cdr3_length j_call v_call cdr3_aa
13 TRBJ2-1 TRBV20-1 CSATERLFNEQFF
15 TRBJ2-7 TRBV7-8 CASSLAPGQFCEQYF
17 TRBJ2-6 TRBV11-2 CASSSRGPLSGANVLTF
15 TRBJ2-1 TRBV7-8 CASSLGLAGADEQFF
15 TRBJ2-7 TRBV5-6 CASSTFFEESYEQYF
16 TRBJ1-6 TRBV14 CASSSGPAGYNSPLHF
11 TRBJ2-1 TRBV5-1 CASSLGDYEFF
18 TRBJ2-1 TRBV20-1 CSAPASATSGSSYKEQFF
14 TRBJ2-6 TRBV20-1 CSASASSGANVLTF
14 TRBJ2-3 TRBV29-1 CSVEVGGGTDTQYF
16 TRBJ2-1 TRBV6-5 CASSYSYAGGPSEQFF
16 TRBJ2-7 TRBV6-2/TRBV6-3 CASSYTTGLAEYEQYF
17 TRBJ2-1 TRBV7-7 CASSKWSGAGEKNEQFF
15 TRBJ2-7 TRBV7-9 CASSLPTSGDYEQYF
13 TRBJ1-4 TRBV2 CASRGRPNEKLFF
15 TRBJ2-7 TRBV4-3 CASSHSGTGGYEQYF
13 TRBJ2-3 TRBV28 CASSLVSTDTQYF
16 TRBJ2-7 TRBV13 CASSSHGGDSSYEQNF
14 TRBJ2-7 TRBV27 CASRIIPGGYEQYF
16 TRBJ2-5 TRBV13 CACSLGTGGRRETQYF
14 TRBJ2-2 TRBV11-2 CASSLGQNTGELFF
14 TRBJ2-7 TRBV5-1 CASSLELGQYEQYF
11 TRBJ1-1 TRBV6-2/TRBV6-3 CASQKNTEAFF
18 TRBJ2-6 TRBV19 CASSIDLYIHSGANVLTF
15 TRBJ2-2 TRBV28 CASSFDRVSTGELFF
18 TRBJ2-6 TRBV7-9 CASSSIRGRTFGANVLTF
13 TRBJ1-5 TRBV29-1 CSARGYGNQPQHF
19 TRBJ2-1 TRBV25-1 CASTPPLSKKADDYNEQFF
15 TRBJ2-2 TRBV28 CASSKDRGRLGELFF
17 TRBJ2-6 TRBV12-3/TRBV12-4 CASSFGGIGSGANVLTF
15 TRBJ2-3 TRBV2 CASQAQAVRTDTQYF
14 TRBJ2-7 TRBV28 CASSTFFPGNEQYF
11 TRBJ1-1 TRBV19 CASRTGTEAFF
13 TRBJ2-2 TRBV12-3/TRBV12-4 CASSLGGTGELLF
13 TRBJ2-5 TRBV29-1 CSVAGGAIETQYF
11 TRBJ2-7 TRBV6-1 CASVGDYEQYF
17 TRBJ2-7 TRBV28 CASSLRTLAGSSYEQYF
12 TRBJ2-1 TRBV7-2 CASSRDLDEQFF
17 TRBJ1-5 TRBV19 CASSSRVTASGNQPQHF
19 TRBJ1-1 TRBV6-2/TRBV6-3 CASSSARGTGVDMDTEAFF
13 TRBJ2-2 TRBV9 CASSIDRVSELFF
16 TRBJ2-1 TRBV3-1 CASSQEGLAVYNEQFF
17 TRBJ2-3 TRBV28 CASSLRLAGLGTGTQYF
14 TRBJ1-5 TRBV7-9 CASSTQGTNQPQHF
15 TRBJ1-5 TRBV5-6 CASSLSGNSNQPQHF
13 TRBJ2-7 TRBV19 CASSIVGKAEQYF
12 TRBJ2-1 TRBV6-2/TRBV6-3 CASGQLFNEQFF
15 TRBJ1-1 TRBV7-8 CASRLGGHMNTEAFF
14 TRBJ1-2 TRBV24-1 CATSPPRFNYGYTF
15 TRBJ1-1 TRBV27 CASSLSGSMNTEAFF
16 TRBJ1-2 TRBV28 CASTNPRTVPRDGYTF
13 TRBJ2-2 TRBV20-1 CSAEKGNTGELFF
16 TRBJ2-2 TRBV11-2 CASSLEVQGAAGEPFF
14 TRBJ1-1 TRBV6-2/TRBV6-3 CASKPGFENTEAFF
12 TRBJ2-3 TRBV29-1 CSAPEGSDTQYF
15 TRBJ2-3 TRBV7-9 CASSWGQGSTDTQYF
15 TRBJ1-2 TRBV2 CASSDWTKANYGYTF
17 TRBJ2-3 TRBV4-1 CASSQQPRGPEGETQYF
15 TRBJ2-1 TRBV19 CASTFGTSGYNEQFF